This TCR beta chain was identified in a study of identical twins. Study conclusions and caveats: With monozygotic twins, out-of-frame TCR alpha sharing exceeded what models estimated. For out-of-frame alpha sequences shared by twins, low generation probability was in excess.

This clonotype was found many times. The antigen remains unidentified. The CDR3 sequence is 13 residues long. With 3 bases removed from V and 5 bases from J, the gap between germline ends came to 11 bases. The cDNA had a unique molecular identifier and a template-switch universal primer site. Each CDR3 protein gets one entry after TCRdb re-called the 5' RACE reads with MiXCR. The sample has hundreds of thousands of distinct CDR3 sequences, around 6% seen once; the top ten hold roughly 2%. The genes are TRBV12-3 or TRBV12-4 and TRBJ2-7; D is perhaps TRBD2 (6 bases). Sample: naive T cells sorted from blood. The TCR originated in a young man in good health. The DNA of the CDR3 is TGTGCCAGCAGTTTGGGAGGAGGGGACGAGCAGTACGTC. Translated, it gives CASSLGGGDEQYV.